This T cell receptor (beta chain) came from a study of T cell responses to AZD1222 COVID-19 vaccine. Looking at the study overall: The analysis combined second doses at about 4 or about 12 weeks.

V was pared by 5 bases and J by 2 bases, with 13 bases between. Germline values: CDR1 LNHDA, CDR2 SQIVND (reference sequence). The CDR3 spans 15 residues. The method was immunoSEQ multiplex PCR; TCRdb's version includes in-frame clones alone and lacks a portion of them. Of more than 85,000 clones listed, more than 70% are singletons. The chain recombines TRBV19 with TRBJ1-3; D may be TRBD1 (5 bases). The sequencing used peripheral blood, collected on day 0 of AZD1222 vaccination. The source of this sequence is an adult in good health. The CDR3 is CASSPQDNAGNTIYF. The CDR3 DNA is TGTGCCAGTAGTCCCCAGGACAATGCTGGAAACACCATATATTTT.